This note documents a single TCR beta chain sequence. The antigen remains unidentified. These data come from a study of beta chain features in type 1 diabetes. Across the study: Across every sample, 107,917,701 sorted cells were examined in total. Study-wide points: When VDJ junctions were examined, type 1 diabetes patients showed fewer insertions and more deletions.

The authors reverse transcribed all of the isolated RNA, so sequencing captured expressed TCRB transcripts. Generated by immunoSEQ multiplex PCR, the TCRdb table keeps only in-frame clones and is missing some. This sample has about 330,000 clones, with approximately 10% found just once. Sorting based on CD45RO/CCR7/CD25/CD127/CD95/CD27 separated CD4+ naive, central memory, regulatory and stem cell-like memory cells. CDR1 and CDR2 (germline): MNHEY, SMNVEV (reference sequence). CDR3 length equals 14 residues. V was trimmed by 6 bases and J by 7 bases, leaving 18 bases between them. The sequenced material came from naive CD4+ T cells from blood. The chain uses TRBV27 and TRBJ1-1, with D tentatively TRBD1 (5 bases). The receptor was isolated from a woman aged 25 to 39 in good health. CDR3 nucleotides: TGTGCCAGCAGCCTGTTTCGACAGTCGGGTGAAGCTTTCTTT. Translating it yields CASSLFRQSGEAFF.